This entry is about one TCR beta chain. The antigen is not known. The germline V and J ends were trimmed by 0 bases and 2 bases, with 5 bases remaining between them. This CDR3 has 13 amino acids. Looked up from germline, CDR1 is LNHNV and CDR2 is YYDKDF (reference sequence). This sample was taken from a study of CD8 T cells in Susac syndrome. Study results and limitations: As the study acknowledged, the number of individuals in its TCR sequencing and HLA analysis was relatively small.

About 0.5 to 1 ug RNA was reverse transcribed with random hexamers. With immunoSEQ multiplex PCR, TCR beta CDR3 was amplified across 54 Vbeta and 13 Jbeta. TCRdb reprocessed the immunoSEQ multiplex PCR reads via MiXCR and lists one record per CDR3 protein. Of 160,000 or so distinct CDR3 sequences in the sample, roughly 95% are singletons; the top ten hold 0.16%. Sequencing of TCR beta, carried out with a high-throughput approach, was applied to CD8+ and CD4+ T cells from the blood. Relapsing-remitting disease, either stable or active, was present in the treatment-naive patients who were the multiple sclerosis controls.

Sequences were obtained from CD8+ T cells from PBMCs. The chain couples TRBV15 to TRBJ2-7, with no clear D. This TCR was sampled from a human donor with multiple sclerosis. The CDR3 protein is CATSRDNPYEQYF. CDR3 nucleotides: TGTGCCACCAGCAGAGATAATCCCTACGAGCAGTACTTC. The whole variable domain, filled in from reference TRBV15 and TRBJ2-7, reads DAMVIQNPRYQVTQFGKPVTLSCSQTLNHNVMYWYQQKSSQAPKLLFHYYDKDFNNEADTPDNFQSRRPNTSFCFLDIRSPGLGDTAMYLCATSRDNPYEQYFGPGTRLTVT.